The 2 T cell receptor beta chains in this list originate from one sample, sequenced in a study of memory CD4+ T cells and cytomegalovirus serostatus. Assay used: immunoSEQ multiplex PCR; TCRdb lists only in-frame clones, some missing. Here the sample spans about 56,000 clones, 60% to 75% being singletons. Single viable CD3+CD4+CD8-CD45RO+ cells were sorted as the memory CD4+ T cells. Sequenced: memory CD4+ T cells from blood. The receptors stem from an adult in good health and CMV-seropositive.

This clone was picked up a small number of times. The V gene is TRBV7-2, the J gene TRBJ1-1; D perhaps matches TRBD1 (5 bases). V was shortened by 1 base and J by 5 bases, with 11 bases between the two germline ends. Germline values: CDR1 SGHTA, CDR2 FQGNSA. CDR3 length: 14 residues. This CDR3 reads CASSLVGGGTEAFF. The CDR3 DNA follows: TGTGCCAGCAGCTTAGTCGGGGGTGGGACTGAAGCTTTCTTT. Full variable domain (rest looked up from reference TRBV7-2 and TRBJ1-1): GAGVSQSPSNKVTEKGKDVELRCDPISGHTALYWYRQSLGQGLEFLIYFQGNSAPDKSGLPSDRFSAERTGGSVSTLTIQRTQQEDSAVYLCASSLVGGGTEAFFGQGTRLTVV.

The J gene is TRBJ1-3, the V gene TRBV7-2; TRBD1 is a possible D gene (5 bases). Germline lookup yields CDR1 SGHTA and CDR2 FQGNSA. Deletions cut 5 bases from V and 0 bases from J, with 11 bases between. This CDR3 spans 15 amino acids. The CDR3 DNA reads TGTGCCAGCAGCCCCCAGGGACGCTCTGGAAACACCATATATTTT. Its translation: CASSPQGRSGNTIYF.